Shown below are 19 T cell receptor beta chains from a single sample sequenced in a study of control samples from healthy donors and cancer patients. Repertoires were generated with immunoSEQ multiplex PCR, while TCRdb's copy carries only in-frame clones and drops some. In the table there are about 220,000 clones, over 90% of which are singletons. Sequenced sample: blood. These receptors all come from a man between 50 and 59 years old in good health.

In this sample, this clone turned up once. The rearrangement uses TRBV3-1 (or the pseudogene TRBV3-2) and TRBJ2-1, with a tentative D call TRBD2 (5 bases). Germline V lookup: CDR1 LGHDT, CDR2 YNNKEL (reference sequence). Trimming left V 3 bases short and J 3 bases short, with 12 bases between. CDR3 size: 15 residues. The CDR3 bases are TGTGCCAGCAGCCACCCCCCGGGAATCTACAATGAGCAGTTCTTC. As protein: CASSHPPGIYNEQFF.

This chain connects TRBV7-8 to TRBJ1-4; D is undetermined. Germline lookup yields CDR1 SGHVS and CDR2 FQNEAQ. The CDR3 is made up of 17 amino acids. The V end lost 6 bases, the J end lost 6 bases, and 23 bases lay between the germline ends. DNA of the CDR3: TGTGCCAGCAGGAGTTTAGGGCGGCTTGTAGGTGATGAAAAACTGTTTTTT. It yields the protein CASRSLGRLVGDEKLFF.

With regard to this clone: Other nucleotide sequences in the sample specify the same CDR3. The genes are TRBV3-1 (or the pseudogene TRBV3-2) and TRBJ1-5, with no clear D. The V gene lost 0 bases and the J gene lost 6 bases, with 6 bases spanning the gap. The CDR3 loop spans 13 amino acids. Germline V gene data show CDR1 as LGHDT and CDR2 as YNNKEL (reference sequence). CDR3 protein: CASSQDRPQPQHF. CDR3 nucleotides: TGTGCCAGCAGCCAAGATCGACCTCAGCCCCAGCATTTT.

The V gene is TRBV28, the J gene TRBJ1-5, with D tentatively TRBD1 (5 bases). The length of the CDR3 is 13 residues. Trimming stripped 5 bases from V and 6 bases from J, with 11 bases between. Looked up from germline, CDR1 is MDHEN and CDR2 is SYDVKM. CDR3 sequence (DNA): TGTGCCAGCAGTGTAAGCGGGGGTCAGCCCCAGCATTTT. It is translated as CASSVSGGQPQHF.

This rearrangement joins TRBV19 to TRBJ1-5; the match to TRBD1 covers 8 bases. Germline lookup yields CDR1 LNHDA and CDR2 SQIVND (reference sequence). This CDR3 is 16 amino acids long. V was clipped by 11 bases and J by 0 bases; unmatched bases: 12. CDR3 in amino acids: CASTDRGSLSNQPQHF. In nucleotides, the CDR3 is TGTGCCTCCACAGACAGGGGCTCTCTTAGCAATCAGCCCCAGCATTTT.

The chain uses TRBV25-1 and TRBJ2-1; 12 bases align to TRBD2. The CDR3 has 16 amino acids. Trimming took 3 bases from V and 14 from J; bases not matched to a gene: 14. The germline V gene has CDR1 MGHDK and CDR2 SYGVNS. The CDR3 protein is CASSDPETSGSKSKFF. The CDR3 region has the DNA TGTGCCAGCAGTGATCCCGAGACTAGCGGGAGTAAGAGCAAGTTCTTC.

The rearrangement links TRBV6-2 or TRBV6-3 to TRBJ2-3; 12 positions match TRBD2. This CDR3 comprises 16 residues. Trimming cost V 2 bases and J 5 bases; bases outside gene matches: 5. CDR1 is MNHEY and CDR2 is SVGEGT in the germline V gene. This chain's CDR3 is CASSYGLAGPGDTQYF. The CDR3 DNA follows: TGTGCCAGCAGTTACGGACTAGCGGGGCCCGGAGATACGCAGTATTTT.

The chain couples TRBV7-2 to TRBJ2-7; a weak D match, TRBD1 (6 bases). The CDR3 has 15 amino acids. V dropped 1 base and J dropped 1 base, with 11 bases sitting between them. Germline lookup yields CDR1 SGHTA and CDR2 FQGNSA. The CDR3 spells CASSLDLDRSYEQYF. The DNA for the CDR3 is TGTGCCAGCAGCTTAGACTTGGACAGATCCTACGAGCAGTACTTC.

This chain links TRBV15 with TRBJ2-3, with 10 positions matching TRBD1. The J segment lost 5 bases and the V segment lost 5 bases, leaving 7 bases of the junction unmatched. Per the germline V gene, CDR1 is LNHNV and CDR2 is YYDKDF (reference sequence). The CDR3 is 15 amino acids. This CDR3 reads CATSGRDRGLDTQYF. CDR3 sequence (DNA): TGTGCCACCAGCGGCCGGGACAGGGGATTAGATACGCAGTATTTT.

The genes are TRBV29-1 and TRBJ2-7; tentatively, D is TRBD2 (6 bases). CDR1 is SQVTM, CDR2 ANQGSEA, per germline. Trimming shortened V by 7 bases and J by 6 bases, and 19 bases separated the two germline ends. The CDR3 has 13 residues. CDR3 DNA sequence: TGCAGCGCCCCTATAGGGTGGGGAGGCGAGCAGTACTTC. Translating gives CSAPIGWGGEQYF.

This chain links TRBV28 with TRBJ1-5, with a weak D call TRBD1 (5 bases). Germline V gives CDR1 MDHEN, CDR2 SYDVKM. The CDR3 is made up of 16 amino acids. Trimming took off 6 bases at V and 4 bases at J, with 19 bases between the two ends. In nucleotides, the CDR3 is TGTGCCAGCAGGATCTCCATGACAGTTTCGAATCAGCCCCAGCATTTT. Translation: CASRISMTVSNQPQHF.

Only one count was recorded for this clone. The V and J genes are TRBV9 and TRBJ1-1; D is uncertain. This CDR3 spans 13 amino acids. The germline CDR1 and CDR2 sequences are SGDLS and YYNGEE. Deletions cut 3 bases from V and 1 base from J, with 7 bases between. The CDR3: CASSAMGNTEAFF. CDR3 nucleotides: TGTGCCAGCAGCGCGATGGGGAACACTGAAGCTTTCTTT. The full variable domain, its missing parts supplied by reference TRBV9 and TRBJ1-1, is DSGVTQTPKHLITATGQRVTLRCSPRSGDLSVYWYQQSLDQGLQFLIQYYNGEERAKGNILERFSAQQFPDLHSELNLSSLELGDSALYFCASSAMGNTEAFFGQGTRLTVV.

The chain is built from TRBV19 and TRBJ1-1, with a tentative D call TRBD1 (5 bases). V was shortened by 3 bases and J by 6 bases, with 17 bases between the two germline ends. The length of the CDR3 is 15 residues. Germline V gene sequence: CDR1 LNHDA, CDR2 SQIVND (reference sequence). CDR3 nucleotides: TGTGCCAGTAGTATTTGGGACCGCCCAGGGTCTGAAGCTTTCTTT. It yields the protein CASSIWDRPGSEAFF.

The V call is TRBV18, the J call TRBJ2-5; the D is unclear. Trimming removed 4 bases at V and 5 bases at J, with 14 bases between. The CDR3 runs to 14 residues. Germline V gene sequence: CDR1 KGHSH, CDR2 LQKENI. The CDR3 DNA reads as TGTGCCAGCTCACTGACCATAGCAGAGGAGACCCAGTACTTC. It codes for CASSLTIAEETQYF.

As DNA, the CDR3 is TGTGCCAGCAGTTTACAGGGACAGGGCTACACCTTC. The encoded protein is CASSLQGQGYTF. V and J are TRBV28 and TRBJ1-2; 7 positions match TRBD1. V lost 2 bases, J lost 8 bases, and 2 bases stayed unmatched. In germline, CDR1 is MDHEN, CDR2 SYDVKM. The CDR3 runs to 12 residues.

The chain uses TRBV29-1 and TRBJ2-3; the match to TRBD2 covers 10 bases. The V gene end was trimmed by 0 bases and the J gene end by 14 bases; junction bases not matched to a gene: 11. Germline CDR1 SQVTM, CDR2 ANQGSEA. CDR3 size: 14 residues. The CDR3 DNA reads TGCAGCGTTGAAGATCAGCAGCGGGGGGGCCGTCGGTATTTT. Protein product: CSVEDQQRGGRRYF.

This chain joins TRBV7-9 and TRBJ2-7; D is unclear. The V end lost 1 base, the J end lost 0 bases, and 7 bases lay between the germline ends. Germline V lookup: CDR1 SEHNR, CDR2 FQNEAQ (reference sequence). This CDR3 has 14 amino acids. CDR3 DNA sequence: TGTGCCAGCAGCTTAGATGCTAACTCCTACGAGCAGTACGTC. Translated, it gives CASSLDANSYEQYV.

The gene calls are TRBV5-5 and TRBJ1-3; D unresolved. CDR3 size: 16 residues. Germline V CDR1 and CDR2: SGHKS, YYEKEE (reference sequence). V dropped 1 base and J dropped 0 bases, with 11 bases sitting between them. The CDR3 protein is CASSLTPLLSGNTIYF. CDR3 bases: TGTGCCAGCAGCTTGACCCCGCTGCTCTCTGGAAACACCATATATTTT.

This rearrangement joins TRBV28 to TRBJ1-1; 7 bases fit TRBD1. Germline-derived CDR1 and CDR2 are MDHEN and SYDVKM. J gave up 5 bases and V 6 bases, and 6 bases lay outside the gene matches. The CDR3 has 13 amino acids. DNA of the CDR3: TGTGCCAGCAGGCAGGGGGTGTGGACTGAAGCTTTCTTT. It yields the protein CASRQGVWTEAFF.